The 29 T cell receptor beta chains listed next were all sequenced from one sample in a study of blood T cell repertoires in COVID-19. Method: immunoSEQ multiplex PCR; TCRdb's copy keeps in-frame clones and lacks some. The table has approximately 350,000 clones, about 90% seen once; the top ten hold approximately 7.4%. Specimen: peripheral blood. These receptors were collected from a woman in her 70s with COVID-19, enrolled during active disease.

The V gene is TRBV15, the J gene TRBJ2-3; 9 bases are shared with TRBD1. V trimming: 3 bases; J trimming: 8 bases; junction bases outside the gene matches: 6. Germline V gives CDR1 LNHNV, CDR2 YYDKDF (reference sequence). The CDR3 length is 14 residues. CDR3 amino acids: CATSRTGGPGTQYF. CDR3 nucleotide sequence: TGTGCCACCAGCAGGACAGGGGGGCCGGGTACGCAGTATTTT.

The V and J genes are TRBV14 and TRBJ1-2; 8 bases agree with TRBD1. Germline CDR1 SGHDN, CDR2 FVKESK. This CDR3 contains 16 residues. J was trimmed by 9 bases and V by 0 bases; bases with no gene match: 12. The DNA for the CDR3 is TGTGCCAGCAGCCAAGAAGGACTAGGGACAGGATTTTGCTACACCTTC. Residues: CASSQEGLGTGFCYTF.

V usage is TRBV7-9 and J usage is TRBJ2-2; a possible D gene is TRBD2 (7 bases). This CDR3 is built from 13 residues. V dropped 11 bases and J dropped 1 base, with 11 bases sitting between them. CDR1 SEHNR and CDR2 FQNEAQ come from the germline V gene (reference sequence). In DNA form, the CDR3 reads TGTGCCCACGGGGGGCTGAACACCGGGGAGCTGTTTTTT. Its translation: CAHGGLNTGELFF.

This clone was counted once. V usage is TRBV5-6 and J usage is TRBJ1-5; TRBD1 matches at 9 bases. Germline V gene data show CDR1 as SGHDT and CDR2 as YYEEEE. J was trimmed by 8 bases and V by 3 bases; bases with no gene match: 9. There are 15 residues in the CDR3. This CDR3 reads CASSWGQGVGEPQHF. CDR3 nucleotide sequence: TGTGCCAGCAGCTGGGGACAGGGAGTAGGTGAGCCCCAGCATTTT.

The chain has TRBV7-6 and TRBJ2-2; D is possibly TRBD2 (5 bases). CDR1 is SGHVS, CDR2 FNYEAQ, per germline. CDR3 length equals 16 residues. The V end was cut by 1 base, the J end by 7 bases, with 16 bases between. This chain's CDR3 is CASSLEYRTAYGELFF. In DNA, the CDR3 is TGTGCCAGCAGCTTAGAGTATCGGACTGCCTACGGGGAGCTGTTTTTT.

The V gene is TRBV27, the J gene TRBJ2-7; D might be TRBD2 (7 bases). From germline, CDR1 is MNHEY and CDR2 SMNVEV (reference sequence). The CDR3 loop spans 15 amino acids. V lost 5 bases to trimming and J lost 2 bases, with 16 bases between them. In DNA form, the CDR3 reads TGTGCCAGCAGTCCACTGTCGGGGGGCCCCTACGAGCAGTACTTC. The encoded protein is CASSPLSGGPYEQYF.

This CDR3 reads CAWSSPVTQYF. In DNA, the CDR3 is TGTGCCTGGAGTAGTCCAGTTACGCAGTATTTT. The chain couples TRBV30 to TRBJ2-3; D is unresolved. This CDR3 has 11 residues. Germline V gene data show CDR1 as GTSNPN and CDR2 as SVGIG (reference sequence). The V end lost 2 bases, the J end lost 8 bases, and 8 bases lay between the germline ends.

A few counts support this clone. The chain carries TRBV3-1 (or the pseudogene TRBV3-2) and TRBJ1-4; D is possibly TRBD1 (5 bases). Germline CDR1 LGHDT, CDR2 YNNKEL (reference sequence). Trimming took off 5 bases at V and 7 bases at J, with 14 bases between the two ends. There are 14 residues in the CDR3. The CDR3 DNA is TGTGCCAGCAGCTCGAGCGGGGGGGGTGAAAAACTGTTTTTT. Residues: CASSSSGGGEKLFF.

The chain links TRBV10-3 to TRBJ1-2; 7 nucleotides align to TRBD1. Germline V gene sequence: CDR1 ENHRY, CDR2 SYGVKD. V dropped 8 bases and J dropped 4; count of bases not matched to a gene: 16. This CDR3 has 16 residues. CDR3 loop: CAIWETKTGSGYGYTF. DNA for the CDR3: TGTGCCATCTGGGAAACAAAGACAGGGTCGGGCTATGGCTACACCTTC.

This chain links TRBV27 with TRBJ1-1; a weak D match, TRBD1 (6 bases). Germline V CDR1 and CDR2: MNHEY, SMNVEV (reference sequence). Trimming removed 6 bases at V and 1 base at J, with 15 bases between. This CDR3 comprises 15 residues. This CDR3 is CASRTAGTPNTEAFF. The CDR3 nucleotides are TGTGCCAGCAGGACCGCCGGGACACCGAACACTGAAGCTTTCTTT.

The rearrangement joins TRBV9 to TRBJ2-3, with 7 bases fitting TRBD2. Germline-derived CDR1 and CDR2 are SGDLS and YYNGEE. J gave up 5 bases and V 0 bases, and 9 bases lay outside the gene matches. CDR3 length: 16 residues. Written as DNA, the CDR3 is TGTGCCAGCAGCGTAGAAGCGGGGCTCGCGGGAGATACGCAGTATTTT. This codes for CASSVEAGLAGDTQYF.

The chain links TRBV6-5 to TRBJ1-1; a possible D gene is TRBD1 (6 bases). Germline lookup yields CDR1 MNHEY and CDR2 SVGAGI. The CDR3 covers 14 residues. Trimming pared 6 bases from V and 3 bases from J, leaving 14 bases between. The CDR3 loop is CASRKPQGYTEAFF. In nucleotides, the CDR3 is TGTGCCAGCAGGAAGCCACAGGGTTACACTGAAGCTTTCTTT.

As concerns this clone: This sample also contains other DNA sequences that code for the same CDR3. The chain uses TRBV7-2 and TRBJ1-2; TRBD1 is a possible D gene (5 bases). The length of the CDR3 is 15 residues. In germline, CDR1 is SGHTA, CDR2 FQGNSA. With 5 bases removed from V and 5 bases from J, the gap between germline ends came to 18 bases. CDR3 residues: CASSLSPGVGYGYTF. DNA of the CDR3: TGTGCCAGCAGCCTAAGCCCGGGGGTGGGTTATGGCTACACCTTC. Full variable domain (rest looked up from reference TRBV7-2 and TRBJ1-2): GAGVSQSPSNKVTEKGKDVELRCDPISGHTALYWYRQSLGQGLEFLIYFQGNSAPDKSGLPSDRFSAERTGGSVSTLTIQRTQQEDSAVYLCASSLSPGVGYGYTFGSGTRLTVV.

Only a few counts were recorded for this clone. The chain combines TRBV10-1 with TRBJ1-6, with D perhaps TRBD1 (6 bases). This CDR3 region has 15 residues. CDR1 is WNHNN and CDR2 is SYGVQD in the germline V gene (reference sequence). V gave up 2 bases and J gave up 9 bases, with 14 bases separating them. The CDR3 spells CASSEDSTGTSPLHF. The DNA of the CDR3 is TGCGCCAGCAGTGAGGACTCAACAGGGACTTCACCCCTCCACTTT.

V usage is TRBV2 and J usage is TRBJ1-2; D is ambiguous. The CDR3 is 13 residues long. With 3 bases removed from V and 8 bases from J, the gap between germline ends came to 13 bases. Germline values: CDR1 SNHLY, CDR2 FYNNEI. CDR3: CASSEGRPEGYTF. The CDR3 nucleotides are TGTGCCAGCAGTGAGGGCAGGCCGGAAGGCTACACCTTC.

Worth noting for this clone: Other DNA sequences in the same sample also yield this CDR3. CDR3 sequence reads: CASSLQGAGNTIYF. The DNA of the CDR3 is TGCGCCAGCAGCCTACAGGGGGCAGGAAACACCATATATTTT. The chain combines TRBV5-1 with TRBJ1-3; 9 bases fit TRBD1. CDR1 is SGHRS and CDR2 is YFSETQ in the germline V gene. V was pared by 4 bases and J by 4 bases, with 3 bases of the junction left unmatched. This CDR3 spans 14 amino acids.

The chain has TRBV10-3 and TRBJ1-1; possible D gene TRBD1, 5 bases. CDR1 is ENHRY and CDR2 is SYGVKD in the germline V gene. This CDR3 is built from 15 residues. The V gene lost 6 bases and the J gene lost 3 bases, with 17 bases spanning the gap. CDR3 bases: TGTGCCATCAGGGAGAGCGTGTTAGGGGACACTGAAGCTTTCTTT. This sequence encodes CAIRESVLGDTEAFF.

J is TRBJ2-7 and V is TRBV6-5; weak D call: TRBD1 (5 bases). V shed 3 bases and J shed 2 bases, with 11 bases lying between them. The CDR3 contains 14 residues. Germline V gene data show CDR1 as MNHEY and CDR2 as SVGAGI. The DNA for the CDR3 is TGTGCCAGCAGTTATAAGGGGTTTACCTACGAGCAGTACTTC. It encodes CASSYKGFTYEQYF.

The gene calls are TRBV12-5 and TRBJ1-2; weak D call: TRBD1 (5 bases). V was cut by 1 base and J by 8 bases, with 14 bases left in between. The CDR3 has 14 amino acids. Germline V lookup: CDR1 LGHNT, CDR2 FRNRAP. CDR3 sequence reads: CASGLGPPEGGYTF. In nucleotides, the CDR3 is TGTGCTAGTGGTTTGGGGCCGCCGGAGGGGGGCTACACCTTC.

The rearrangement joins TRBV25-1 to TRBJ1-5; no firm D call. From germline, CDR1 is MGHDK and CDR2 SYGVNS. V gave up 1 base and J gave up 6 bases, with 4 bases separating them. This CDR3 region has 12 residues. In DNA form, the CDR3 reads TGTGCCAGCAGTGAATCAGGTCAGCCCCAGCATTTT. It is translated as CASSESGQPQHF.

The J gene is TRBJ1-5, the V gene TRBV18, with D possibly matching TRBD1 (6 bases). This CDR3 is 14 amino acids long. Germline V gene sequence: CDR1 KGHSH, CDR2 LQKENI. Between the trimmed V and J ends, which lost 2 bases and 6 bases, there was a span of 11 bases. CDR3 sequence: CASSPVQGGQPQHF. As DNA, the CDR3 is TGTGCCAGCTCACCAGTACAGGGTGGTCAGCCCCAGCATTTT.

The chain carries TRBV5-1 and TRBJ1-2; D perhaps matches TRBD1 (6 bases). Germline CDR1 is SGHRS and CDR2 is YFSETQ. Trimming shortened V by 2 bases and J by 2 bases, and 16 bases separated the two germline ends. The CDR3 spans 16 residues. In DNA form, the CDR3 reads TGCGCCAGCAGCTTAACCCGGGACACGGGGAACTATGGCTACACCTTC. This codes for CASSLTRDTGNYGYTF.

The chain employs TRBV28 and TRBJ2-3; 9 nucleotides match TRBD2. The CDR3 runs 15 residues. Per germline, CDR1 MDHEN and CDR2 SYDVKM. V shed 4 bases and J 5 bases; nucleotides not matched to a gene: 7. In nucleotides, the CDR3 is TGTGCCAGCAGTTCGGGCGGGGGGGTAAAAGATACGCAGTATTTT. It codes for CASSSGGGVKDTQYF.

The chain uses TRBV11-2 and TRBJ2-1; 9 bases align to TRBD1. J was trimmed by 7 bases and V by 4 bases; bases with no gene match: 2. CDR3 length: 13 residues. CDR1 is SGHAT and CDR2 is FQNNGV in the germline V gene. The CDR3 sequence: CASSSDRGNEQFF. Here the CDR3 DNA reads TGTGCCAGCAGCTCGGACAGGGGAAATGAGCAGTTCTTC.

The chain couples TRBV25-1 to TRBJ2-7; 8 bases are a match to TRBD1. This CDR3 has 15 amino acids. Germline V gene lookup returns CDR1 MGHDK and CDR2 SYGVNS. The V and J ends lost 4 bases and 2 bases, in that order; junction bases with no gene match: 7. The CDR3 here is CASSGPPGGPYEQYF. CDR3 sequence (DNA): TGTGCCAGCAGTGGTCCCCCAGGGGGCCCCTACGAGCAGTACTTC.

CDR3 residues: CASNPGGYEQYF. CDR3 DNA: TGTGCCAGCAATCCGGGGGGCTACGAGCAGTACTTC. The rearrangement joins TRBV12-3 or TRBV12-4 to TRBJ2-7; TRBD2 aligns across 7 bases. This CDR3 has 12 residues. Trimming at V came to 7 bases and at J to 3 bases, leaving 3 bases not matched to a gene.

The CDR3: CASGKGYTEAFF. The CDR3 nucleotides read TGTGCCAGCGGAAAGGGGTACACTGAAGCTTTCTTT. The chain uses TRBV6-5 and TRBJ1-1; tentative D call: TRBD1 (5 bases). Germline loops: CDR1 MNHEY, CDR2 SVGAGI. The CDR3 loop spans 12 amino acids. V was pared by 8 bases and J by 3 bases, with 10 bases between.

This chain links TRBV10-1 with TRBJ2-2; 7 bases align to TRBD1. In germline, CDR1 is WNHNN, CDR2 SYGVQD (reference sequence). This CDR3 has 15 residues. V gave up 2 bases and J gave up 4 bases; unmatched junction bases: 4. For the CDR3, the DNA is TGCGCCAGCAGTGAGGGCACAGGGGCCACCGGGGAGCTGTTTTTT. It encodes CASSEGTGATGELFF.

V usage is TRBV11-2 and J usage is TRBJ1-4; a possible D gene is TRBD1 (6 bases). V was trimmed by 0 bases and J by 3 bases, leaving 11 bases between them. The germline V gene has CDR1 SGHAT and CDR2 FQNNGV. The CDR3 has 16 residues. CDR3 sequence (DNA): TGTGCCAGCAGCTTAGAGCAGGGGCGGTCTAATGAAAAACTGTTTTTT. Its translation is CASSLEQGRSNEKLFF.